The text below deals with one T cell receptor beta chain. This sample is drawn from a study of identical twins. Germline V gene data show CDR1 as MDHEN and CDR2 as SYDVKM. The CDR3 is 15 amino acids. V shed 5 bases and J 3 bases; nucleotides not matched to a gene: 7. TCRdb re-called the 5' RACE reads with MiXCR, one entry per CDR3 protein. The sample yields approximately 410,000 distinct CDR3 sequences, about 18% seen once. Sequencing was carried out using naive T cells sorted from blood. This receptor was obtained from a man aged 50 to 60 in good health. The chain links TRBV28 to TRBJ2-7; TRBD2 matches at 10 bases. CDR3 in amino acids: CASSRASGSLYEQYF. The DNA of the CDR3 is TGTGCCAGCAGTAGAGCTAGCGGGAGCCTCTACGAGCAGTACTTC.